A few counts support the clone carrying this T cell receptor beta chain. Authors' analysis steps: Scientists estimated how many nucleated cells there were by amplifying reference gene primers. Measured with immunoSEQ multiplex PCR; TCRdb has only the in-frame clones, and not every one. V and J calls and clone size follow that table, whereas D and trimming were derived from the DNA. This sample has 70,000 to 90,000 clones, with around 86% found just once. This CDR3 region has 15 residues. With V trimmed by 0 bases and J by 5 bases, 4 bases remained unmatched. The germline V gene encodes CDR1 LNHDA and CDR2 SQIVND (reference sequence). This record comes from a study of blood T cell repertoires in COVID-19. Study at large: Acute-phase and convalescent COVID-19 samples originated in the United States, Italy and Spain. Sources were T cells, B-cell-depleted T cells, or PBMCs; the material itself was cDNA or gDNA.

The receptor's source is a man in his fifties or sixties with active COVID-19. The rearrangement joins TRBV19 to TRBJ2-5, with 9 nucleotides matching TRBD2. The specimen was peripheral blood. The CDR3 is CASSIDSGSGETQYF. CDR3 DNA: TGTGCCAGTAGTATAGATAGCGGGAGTGGCGAGACCCAGTACTTC. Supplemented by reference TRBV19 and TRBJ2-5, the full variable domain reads DGGITQSPKYLFRKEGQNVTLSCEQNLNHDAMYWYRQDPGQGLRLIYYSQIVNDFQKGDIAEGYSVSREKKESFPLTVTSAQKNPTAFYLCASSIDSGSGETQYFGPGTRLLVL.